These 28 T cell receptor beta chains originate from one sample sequenced in a study of T-cell reconstitution after alpha-beta-depleted transplantation in children. Preparation of the TCRbeta library involved a method that used unique molecular identifiers. TCRdb re-analysed the PCR reads in MiXCR, keeping a single row per CDR3 protein. Of a few hundred thousand distinct CDR3 sequences detected, about a tenth appear once; the ten largest clones hold 2% to 3%. The specimen was PBMCs from the stem cell graft donor, collected from the stem cell graft. The receptors here all came from a human donor who donated a stem cell graft to a child with acute lymphoblastic leukemia.

The chain combines TRBV5-5 with TRBJ2-7; possibly TRBD1 or TRBD2 for D (6 bases each). Germline CDR1 and CDR2: SGHKS and YYEKEE (reference sequence). The CDR3 is 16 amino acids. V dropped 4 bases and J dropped 3 bases, with 20 bases sitting between them. The CDR3 loop reads CASSPGVEGHHYEQYF. CDR3 sequence (DNA): TGTGCCAGCAGCCCGGGGGTCGAGGGACACCACTACGAGCAGTACTTC.

This clonotype was seen more than once but under ten times. The rearrangement uses TRBV5-1 and TRBJ2-1; 7 bases are a match to TRBD2. Germline V CDR1 and CDR2: SGHRS, YFSETQ. There are 14 residues in the CDR3. With 7 bases clipped from V and 6 bases from J, the junction kept 10 bases outside the gene matches. The CDR3 DNA sequence: TGCGCCAGCCGCCCCTACGGGAGGCCCAATGAGCAGTTCTTC. Protein product: CASRPYGRPNEQFF.

The table lists this clonotype with many counts. The rearrangement joins TRBV29-1 to TRBJ1-4; the D gene is possibly TRBD1 (6 bases). The CDR3 length is 15 residues. Germline CDR1 is SQVTM and CDR2 is ANQGSEA. The V end lost 7 bases, the J end lost 3 bases, and 18 bases lay between the germline ends. For the CDR3, the DNA is TGCAGCGCCAGGGTCTCAGGGGCTCCTAATGAAAAACTGTTTTTT. Protein product: CSARVSGAPNEKLFF.

The chain uses TRBV7-9 and TRBJ2-3; the match to TRBD2 covers 7 bases. Germline V gene lookup returns CDR1 SEHNR and CDR2 FQNEAQ (reference sequence). With V trimmed by 5 bases and J by 3 bases, 14 bases remained unmatched. This CDR3 is built from 17 residues. DNA for the CDR3: TGTGCCAGCAGCCCCCGAAGTCTAGCGGAGGCTACAGATACGCAGTATTTT. Translated: CASSPRSLAEATDTQYF.

The CDR3 DNA reads TGTGCCAGCAGCTTAGCCCAGACCTCCTACGAGCAGTACTTC. The encoded protein is CASSLAQTSYEQYF. The chain uses TRBV7-2 and TRBJ2-7; D gene uncertain. This CDR3 has 14 residues. Trimming left V 0 bases short and J 0 bases short, with 6 bases between. Germline V gene lookup returns CDR1 SGHTA and CDR2 FQGNSA.

The chain couples TRBV3-1 to TRBJ1-4; unclear D gene. V was pared by 1 base and J by 3 bases, with 9 bases between. The CDR3 sequence is 15 residues long. Germline V gives CDR1 LGHDT, CDR2 YNNKEL (reference sequence). The CDR3 is CASSQGLWPNEKLFF. The DNA of the CDR3 is TGTGCCAGCAGCCAAGGTCTGTGGCCTAATGAAAAACTGTTTTTT.

This clonotype was detected many times. This chain links TRBV29-1 with TRBJ2-3; 7 bases are shared with TRBD1. The germline V gene encodes CDR1 SQVTM and CDR2 ANQGSEA. Trimming cost V 7 bases and J 4 bases; bases outside gene matches: 11. The CDR3 is made up of 14 amino acids. CDR3: CSAYRQGRADTQYF. The CDR3 nucleotides read TGCAGCGCCTACCGACAGGGTCGAGCAGATACGCAGTATTTT.

This clonotype was detected only a few times. The V call is TRBV7-6, the J call TRBJ1-4; 12 nucleotides agree with TRBD1. CDR1 and CDR2 from the germline V gene are SGHVS and FNYEAQ. V trimming: 1 base; J trimming: 11 bases; junction bases outside the gene matches: 14. This CDR3 has 18 residues. The chain's CDR3 is CASSLVARDRGLISKLFF. Written as DNA, the CDR3 is TGTGCCAGCAGCTTAGTTGCCCGGGACAGGGGGCTAATCTCGAAACTGTTTTTT.

This clonotype occurred a few times. The chain links TRBV5-8 to TRBJ2-6; D gene uncertain. V lost 4 bases and J lost 0, with 8 bases in between. Germline V gene sequence: CDR1 SGHTS, CDR2 YDEGEE. The CDR3 is 15 residues long. The CDR3 reads CASSRRSSGANVLTF. The CDR3 DNA follows: TGTGCCAGCAGCCGGCGGAGCTCTGGGGCCAACGTCCTGACTTTC.

This clonotype turned up a few times. V usage is TRBV11-2 and J usage is TRBJ2-1; TRBD2 aligns across 7 bases. The junction had 9 bases not matched to a gene; V was cut back by 0 bases and J by 4 bases. The length of the CDR3 is 17 residues. Germline lookup yields CDR1 SGHAT and CDR2 FQNNGV. CDR3 loop: CASSLEVGGGLYNEQFF. In DNA form, the CDR3 reads TGTGCCAGCAGCTTAGAGGTGGGCGGGGGACTTTACAATGAGCAGTTCTTC.

This clonotype was seen at least ten times. The chain recombines TRBV4-2 with TRBJ2-5; D gene uncertain. The CDR3 consists of 12 residues. CDR1 LGHNA and CDR2 YNFKEQ come from the germline V gene. Trimming pared 0 bases from V and 5 bases from J, leaving 4 bases between. CDR3 sequence (DNA): TGTGCCAGCAGCCAAGATCGGGAGACCCAGTACTTC. Translating gives CASSQDRETQYF.

There are a few counts of this clonotype. CDR3 residues: CASSPHGTGLTGELFF. CDR3 in DNA: TGCGCCAGCAGCCCGCACGGGACAGGGCTCACCGGGGAGCTGTTTTTT. The chain employs TRBV5-1 and TRBJ2-2, with TRBD1 matching 9 bases. With 4 bases clipped from V and 4 bases from J, the junction kept 8 bases outside the gene matches. CDR3 size: 16 residues. Germline values: CDR1 SGHRS, CDR2 YFSETQ.

This rearrangement joins TRBV7-6 to TRBJ1-3, with unresolved D. CDR3 length: 16 residues. V shed 1 base and J shed 1 base, with 11 bases lying between them. CDR1 is SGHVS, CDR2 FNYEAQ, per germline. The CDR3 loop reads CASSLGPRKSGNTIYF. For the CDR3, the DNA is TGTGCCAGCAGCTTAGGGCCGCGGAAGTCTGGAAACACCATATATTTT.

This chain connects TRBV6-5 to TRBJ1-2; D unclear. This CDR3 comprises 15 residues. The ends were cut back, 0 bases at V and 0 bases at J, with 8 bases in the middle. The germline V gene has CDR1 MNHEY and CDR2 SVGAGI. The CDR3 bases are TGTGCCAGCAGTTACTCGACACCTACTAACTATGGCTACACCTTC. Translated, it gives CASSYSTPTNYGYTF.

The chain is built from TRBV6-1 and TRBJ2-5; either TRBD1 or TRBD2 may fit D (5 bases each). The CDR3 covers 17 residues. Trimming took off 6 bases at V and 1 base at J, with 21 bases between the two ends. Germline V gene lookup returns CDR1 MNHNS and CDR2 SASEGT. DNA of the CDR3: TGTGCCAGCAGCCACCTCCTAGCTGAGGGGCCCCAAGAGACCCAGTACTTC. It translates to CASSHLLAEGPQETQYF.

This clonotype was seen only a few times. The chain joins TRBV25-1 to TRBJ1-5; D is uncertain. The V end lost 4 bases, the J end lost 2 bases, and 6 bases lay between the germline ends. CDR3 size: 13 residues. Germline V gene lookup returns CDR1 MGHDK and CDR2 SYGVNS. The DNA of the CDR3 is TGTGCCAGCAGTGCGGGAGGCAATCAGCCCCAGCATTTT. It codes for CASSAGGNQPQHF.

There are a few counts of this clonotype. The chain employs TRBV5-4 and TRBJ2-1; 11 nucleotides align to TRBD2. The CDR3 extends over 16 amino acids. CDR1 and CDR2 (germline): SGHNT, YYREEE (reference sequence). Trimming cost V 3 bases and J 0 bases; bases outside gene matches: 2. CDR3 sequence reads: CASSWGTSGSYNEQFF. CDR3 coding DNA: TGTGCCAGCAGCTGGGGGACTAGCGGCTCCTACAATGAGCAGTTCTTC.

The chain is built from TRBV30 and TRBJ1-6, with no clear D. Trimming cost V 3 bases and J 14 bases, with 11 bases left between them. This CDR3 has 11 residues. Germline V gives CDR1 GTSNPN, CDR2 SVGIG (reference sequence). This CDR3 reads CAWREAATLHF. CDR3 coding DNA: TGTGCCTGGAGAGAAGCGGCGACCCTCCACTTT.

There are a few counts of this clonotype. This chain links TRBV4-2 with TRBJ2-7; 7 positions agree with TRBD2. In germline, CDR1 is LGHNA, CDR2 YNFKEQ. The V gene end was trimmed by 2 bases and the J gene end by 0 bases; junction bases not matched to a gene: 4. This CDR3 is 15 amino acids long. The DNA for the CDR3 is TGTGCCAGCAGCCAAATCGCTAGCGGCTCCTACGAGCAGTACTTC. Protein: CASSQIASGSYEQYF.

This clonotype was counted a few times. This sequence joins TRBV5-4 and TRBJ2-1, with 8 bases aligning to TRBD2. Trimming cost V 0 bases and J 9 bases; bases outside gene matches: 8. CDR1 is SGHNT and CDR2 is YYREEE in the germline V gene (reference sequence). The CDR3 extends over 15 amino acids. The CDR3 loop is CASSLELAEHGEQFF. CDR3 DNA sequence: TGTGCCAGCAGCTTGGAACTAGCGGAGCACGGTGAGCAGTTCTTC.

V is TRBV6-5 and J is TRBJ2-1; D perhaps matches TRBD1 (7 bases). V gave up 2 bases and J gave up 5 bases, with 13 bases separating them. The CDR3 runs 15 residues. The germline V gene has CDR1 MNHEY and CDR2 SVGAGI. Here the CDR3 DNA reads TGTGCCAGCAGTTACGCGGGACAGCCGAACAATGAGCAGTTCTTC. Residues: CASSYAGQPNNEQFF.

This clonotype showed up just a few times. This sequence joins TRBV29-1 and TRBJ2-2, with 9 bases identical to TRBD1. Germline assignment: CDR1 SQVTM and CDR2 ANQGSEA. The CDR3 extends over 14 amino acids. Trimming took 6 bases from V and 5 from J; bases not matched to a gene: 7. CDR3 sequence: CSVNRGPGTGELFF. CDR3 nucleotide sequence: TGCAGCGTAAACAGGGGGCCGGGAACCGGGGAGCTGTTTTTT.

Many counts were recorded for this clonotype. This chain uses TRBV10-1 with TRBJ2-1; D not certain. This CDR3 spans 14 amino acids. CDR1 WNHNN and CDR2 SYGVQD come from the germline V gene (reference sequence). The germline V and J ends were trimmed by 2 bases and 6 bases, with 11 bases remaining between them. Here the CDR3 reads CASSEVPHPNEQFF. In nucleotides, the CDR3 is TGCGCCAGCAGTGAGGTCCCCCACCCCAATGAGCAGTTCTTC.

This clonotype was seen many times. The chain recombines TRBV6-5 with TRBJ1-5, with D uncertain. The V gene lost 2 bases and the J gene lost 2 bases, with 4 bases spanning the gap. The germline gives CDR1 MNHEY, CDR2 SVGAGI. The CDR3 is 13 residues long. For the CDR3, the DNA is TGTGCCAGCAGTTACAACCGCAATCAGCCCCAGCATTTT. Translation: CASSYNRNQPQHF.

The table lists this clonotype with a few counts. The chain combines TRBV7-9 with TRBJ2-1; 7 bases line up with TRBD1. Germline lookup yields CDR1 SEHNR and CDR2 FQNEAQ (reference sequence). The CDR3 runs 16 residues. Unmatched junction bases numbered 12, after V lost 5 bases and J lost 5 bases. Here the CDR3 reads CASSPRWTGANNEQFF. CDR3 nucleotide sequence: TGTGCCAGCAGCCCGAGGTGGACAGGAGCTAACAATGAGCAGTTCTTC.

This clonotype was counted between two and nine times. The CDR3 spells CASSQAGTAQETQYF. CDR3 bases: TGTGCCAGCAGCCAAGCGGGGACAGCTCAAGAGACCCAGTACTTC. V and J are TRBV3-1 and TRBJ2-5, with TRBD1 matching 7 bases. J gave up 2 bases and V 1 base, and 4 bases lay outside the gene matches. CDR1 and CDR2 (germline): LGHDT, YNNKEL (reference sequence). This CDR3 has 15 residues.

This clonotype was counted at least ten times. The chain carries TRBV5-6 and TRBJ2-7; 9 bases are a match to TRBD2. Germline V gene lookup returns CDR1 SGHDT and CDR2 YYEEEE. The CDR3 extends over 16 amino acids. Trimming removed 3 bases from V and 1 base from J; junction bases left unmatched: 8. The CDR3 region is CASSSVSGRESYEQYF. The CDR3 DNA is TGTGCCAGCAGCTCCGTTAGCGGGAGAGAATCCTACGAGCAGTACTTC.

The J gene is TRBJ2-7, the V gene TRBV7-9; no clear D. Germline V lookup: CDR1 SEHNR, CDR2 FQNEAQ (reference sequence). The CDR3 covers 13 residues. Trimming removed 2 bases from V and 7 bases from J, with 12 bases in between. The CDR3 DNA follows: TGTGCCAGCAGCTTAACGTTGGGTGGGGAGCAGTACTTC. This translates into CASSLTLGGEQYF.